Below, 11 T cell receptor beta chains from the same sample are listed, as sequenced in a study of shared clonotypes between healthy human individuals. Assay used: immunoSEQ multiplex PCR; TCRdb lists only in-frame clones, some missing. This table holds about 1.5 million clones, 98% found once. Material for sequencing was naive CD4+ T cells sorted from blood. Subset: CD45RA+ positively selected. Receptors originate from a man aged 25 to 40 in good health.

This chain joins TRBV5-1 and TRBJ2-7; D might be TRBD1 (6 bases). CDR1 and CDR2 (germline): SGHRS, YFSETQ. This CDR3 comprises 15 residues. V was trimmed by 0 bases and J by 2 bases, leaving 12 bases between them. The CDR3 spells CASSLAADRTYEQYF. CDR3 nucleotides: TGCGCCAGCAGCTTGGCAGCGGACAGAACCTACGAGCAGTACTTC.

The gene calls are TRBV27 and TRBJ2-7; D gene unclear. Germline CDR1 and CDR2: MNHEY and SMNVEV (reference sequence). V shed 8 bases and J shed 2 bases, with 13 bases lying between them. The CDR3 runs 13 residues. This CDR3 reads CASRRLLTYEQYF. As DNA, the CDR3 is TGTGCCAGCCGCAGACTCTTGACCTACGAGCAGTACTTC.

V usage is TRBV11-2 and J usage is TRBJ2-1, with D maybe TRBD2 (6 bases). From germline, CDR1 is SGHAT and CDR2 FQNNGV. The CDR3 has 15 residues. V dropped 1 base and J dropped 7 bases, with 14 bases sitting between them. CDR3 nucleotide sequence: TGTGCCAGCAGCTTAGTCGGGACTCTCAGAAATGAGCAGTTCTTC. Its translation is CASSLVGTLRNEQFF.

This clone was recorded once. This chain uses TRBV7-8 with TRBJ2-6, with D unresolved. CDR3 length equals 18 residues. The ends were cut back, 8 bases at V and 1 base at J, with 21 bases in the middle. Germline CDR1 SGHVS, CDR2 FQNEAQ. CDR3 protein: CASGGLFGMGSGANVLTF. CDR3 DNA sequence: TGTGCCAGCGGTGGATTATTTGGTATGGGATCTGGGGCCAACGTCCTGACTTTC.

The chain joins TRBV5-1 to TRBJ2-6; possibly TRBD1 or TRBD2 for D (6 bases each). The CDR3 covers 16 residues. Germline lookup yields CDR1 SGHRS and CDR2 YFSETQ. Trimming stripped 1 base from V and 2 bases from J, with 10 bases between. The CDR3 DNA sequence: TGCGCCAGCAGCTTGTTAGGGGGGACTGGGGCCAACGTCCTGACTTTC. This gives the protein CASSLLGGTGANVLTF.

The gene calls are TRBV27 and TRBJ2-1; TRBD2 agrees at 11 bases. After removal of 1 base from V and 4 bases from J, the junction contained 12 bases not matched to a gene. The CDR3 totals 19 residues. The germline V gene has CDR1 MNHEY and CDR2 SMNVEV (reference sequence). The CDR3 sequence: CASSLFAGPTSGMYNEQFF. The CDR3 bases are TGTGCCAGCAGTTTATTTGCGGGGCCGACTAGCGGGATGTACAATGAGCAGTTCTTC.

The chain has TRBV12-5 and TRBJ2-1; the D call may be TRBD1 or TRBD2 (6 bases each). Germline V gives CDR1 LGHNT, CDR2 FRNRAP. This CDR3 comprises 16 residues. Trimming pared 0 bases from V and 7 bases from J, leaving 16 bases between. The CDR3 nucleotides read TGTGCTAGTGGTTTGGTAGTGGGGGGCTACTTAAATGAGCAGTTCTTC. Residues: CASGLVVGGYLNEQFF.

V usage is TRBV2 and J usage is TRBJ1-5; no reliable D call. The CDR3 has 12 residues. Trimming removed 0 bases from V and 6 bases from J, with 3 bases in between. Germline CDR1 and CDR2: SNHLY and FYNNEI. The CDR3 bases are TGTGCCAGCAGTGAAGCGCGTCAGCCCCAGCATTTT. Encoded protein: CASSEARQPQHF.

The gene calls are TRBV11-2 and TRBJ2-5; 11 bases match TRBD2. The CDR3 loop spans 15 amino acids. Trimming cost V 5 bases and J 1 base; bases outside gene matches: 3. Germline CDR1 reads SGHAT; CDR2 reads FQNNGV. The CDR3 is CASSGGTSGQETQYF. The CDR3 nucleotides are TGTGCCAGCAGCGGCGGGACTAGCGGCCAAGAGACCCAGTACTTC.

The chain has TRBV5-1 and TRBJ2-3; the D is unclear. The CDR3 extends over 14 amino acids. Germline V lookup: CDR1 SGHRS, CDR2 YFSETQ. The V gene lost 4 bases and the J gene lost 1 base, with 10 bases spanning the gap. The CDR3 region has the DNA TGCGCCAGCAGCGAACGGGTAGGCACAGATACGCAGTATTTT. It is translated as CASSERVGTDTQYF.

The genes are TRBV7-9 and TRBJ2-7, with 7 bases matching TRBD2. Germline trimming cut 3 bases from V and 3 bases from J; bases unmatched to any gene: 5. Germline assignment: CDR1 SEHNR and CDR2 FQNEAQ (reference sequence). The CDR3 has 14 amino acids. The chain's CDR3 is CASSFLGTNYEQYF. Written as DNA, the CDR3 is TGTGCCAGCAGCTTCCTCGGGACTAACTACGAGCAGTACTTC. The complete variable domain, with remaining parts taken from reference TRBV7-9 and TRBJ2-7, reads DTGVSQNPRHKITKRGQNVTFRCDPISEHNRLYWYRQTLGQGPEFLTYFQNEAQLEKSRLLSDRFSAERPKGSFSTLEIQRTEQGDSAMYLCASSFLGTNYEQYFGPGTRLTVT.